These T cell receptor beta chains were read from a single sample in a study of blood T cell repertoires in COVID-19. Sequenced by immunoSEQ multiplex PCR; TCRdb stores in-frame clones only, minus some. The sample lists about 210,000 clones; approximately 78% were seen once. Sequencing was carried out using peripheral blood. The receptors here all came from a woman in her 70s with COVID-19, enrolled during active disease. The CDR3 runs from the conserved cysteine through the conserved F or W. D genes are given only for firm matches. Expanded clones are given a class, and other clones once, few, many or no size at all.

NA	NA	TRBV5-1	TRBJ1-5	CASSLTGLSNQPQHF	TGCGCCAGCAGCCTGACAGGCCTTAGCAATCAGCCCCAGCATTTT
NA	NA	TRBV5-6	TRBJ1-5	CASSFLGGNSNQPQHF	TGTGCCAGCAGCTTCCTTGGCGGAAATAGCAATCAGCCCCAGCATTTT
TRBD1	once	TRBV5-1	TRBJ2-2	CASSLADRGTGELFF	TGCGCCAGCAGCTTGGCCGACAGGGGAACCGGGGAGCTGTTTTTT
TRBD1	NA	TRBV18	TRBJ1-1	CASSTMGQGLAEAFF	TGTGCCAGCTCAACAATGGGACAGGGTTTGGCTGAAGCTTTCTTT
TRBD2	NA	TRBV29-1	TRBJ2-2	CSVITSGSDYGELFF	TGCAGCGTCATTACTAGCGGGAGCGATTACGGGGAGCTGTTTTTT
TRBD2	few	TRBV5-1	TRBJ2-7	CASSLTPWRELGEQYF	TGCGCCAGCAGCTTGACCCCTTGGCGGGAGCTTGGCGAGCAGTACTTC
NA	once	TRBV28	TRBJ1-2	CASSPRVGGDGYTF	TGTGCCAGCAGTCCCCGCGTAGGGGGTGATGGCTACACCTTC
TRBD1	once	TRBV10-3	TRBJ2-2	CAIGGQGATGELFF	TGTGCCATCGGGGGACAGGGGGCGACCGGGGAGCTGTTTTTT
NA	NA	TRBV28	TRBJ1-5	CASSPTGSFNQPQHF	TGTGCCAGCAGCCCGACCGGGAGTTTCAATCAGCCCCAGCATTTT
TRBD2	NA	TRBV13	TRBJ2-1	CASSFSLPGLAVEEQFF	TGTGCCAGCAGCTTCTCCCTACCGGGACTAGCGGTAGAGGAGCAGTTCTTC
NA	few	TRBV19	TRBJ2-1	CASSLGLNYNEQFF	TGTGCCAGTAGTTTGGGACTGAACTACAATGAGCAGTTCTTC
TRBD1	NA	TRBV18	TRBJ2-1	CASSPDRVGNEQFF	TGTGCCAGCTCACCTGACAGGGTGGGCAATGAGCAGTTCTTC
NA	NA	TRBV3-1/TRBV3-2	TRBJ1-2	CASSQGAGTVGFYGYTF	TGTGCCAGCAGCCAGGGGGCAGGGACGGTGGGGTTCTATGGCTACACCTTC
TRBD1	NA	TRBV2	TRBJ1-2	CASSGTGDYGYTF	TGTGCCAGCAGTGGGACAGGGGACTATGGCTACACCTTC
TRBD1	NA	TRBV19	TRBJ1-5	CASRGTGTRQPQHF	TGTGCCAGTAGGGGGACAGGCACTCGACAGCCCCAGCATTTT
NA	NA	TRBV7-2	TRBJ2-4	CASSLAAGTPENIQYF	TGTGCCAGCAGCTTAGCGGCCGGGACTCCCGAAAACATTCAGTACTTC
NA	NA	TRBV7-9	TRBJ1-1	CASSLWEINTEAFF	TGTGCCAGCAGCCTGTGGGAGATCAACACTGAAGCTTTCTTT
TRBD2	NA	TRBV11-2	TRBJ2-1	CASSPRLAGGGSYNEQFF	TGTGCCAGCAGCCCCAGACTAGCGGGAGGCGGGTCCTACAATGAGCAGTTCTTC
NA	few	TRBV9	TRBJ1-1	CASSVEEGITEAFF	TGTGCCAGCAGCGTAGAGGAGGGAATCACTGAAGCTTTCTTT
TRBD1	NA	TRBV28	TRBJ1-5	CASSLGTGGGKPQHF	TGTGCCAGCAGTTTAGGGACAGGGGGCGGGAAGCCCCAGCATTTT
TRBD1	NA	TRBV24-1	TRBJ1-2	CATSDPSQGNYGYTF	TGTGCCACCAGTGACCCTTCACAGGGGAACTATGGCTACACCTTC
TRBD2	NA	TRBV6-5	TRBJ2-7	CASSYSASGRAHEQYF	TGTGCCAGCAGTTACTCGGCTAGCGGGAGGGCCCACGAGCAGTACTTC
NA	NA	TRBV19	TRBJ1-6	CASNQGNNSPLHF	TGTGCCTCAAACCAGGGGAATAATTCACCCCTCCACTTT
NA	NA	TRBV10-3	TRBJ1-1	CASAPPTSPNTEAFF	TGTGCCAGCGCACCCCCGACAAGTCCTAACACTGAAGCTTTCTTT
NA	NA	TRBV21-1	TRBJ2-4	CAIQRTSKNIQYF	TGTGCCATCCAAAGGACTAGCAAAAACATTCAGTACTTC
NA	NA	TRBV27	TRBJ2-7	CASRGPGTLVSHEQYF	TGTGCCAGCAGAGGACCCGGGACTCTTGTTTCCCACGAGCAGTACTTC
TRBD1	NA	TRBV24-1	TRBJ2-5	CATSDLQGFKETQYF	TGTGCCACCAGTGACTTACAGGGGTTTAAGGAGACCCAGTACTTC
TRBD1	NA	TRBV18	TRBJ2-3	CASSLRGQGMERTDTQYF	TGTGCCAGCTCCCTTCGGGGACAGGGAATGGAAAGGACAGATACGCAGTATTTT
NA	NA	TRBV24-1	TRBJ1-5	CARRDQPQHF	TGTGCCAGGAGAGATCAGCCCCAGCATTTT
NA	NA	TRBV7-2	TRBJ2-1	CASSIQPGGEQFF	TGTGCCAGCAGCATCCAGCCAGGAGGAGAGCAGTTCTTC
TRBD1	NA	TRBV30	TRBJ1-5	CAWGPGQGFGSQPQHF	TGTGCCTGGGGACCGGGACAGGGATTTGGTAGTCAGCCCCAGCATTTT
TRBD2	NA	TRBV4-3	TRBJ2-2	CASSQGDYNHGELFF	TGCGCCAGCAGCCAAGGGGACTATAATCACGGGGAGCTGTTTTTT
TRBD1	once	TRBV27	TRBJ1-1	CASSRQGAGNTEAFF	TGTGCCAGCAGCAGACAGGGGGCGGGGAACACTGAAGCTTTCTTT
TRBD2	NA	TRBV7-2	TRBJ2-7	CASSLAGLAGSYEQYF	TGTGCCAGCAGCTTAGCGGGACTAGCGGGATCATACGAGCAGTACTTC
NA	NA	TRBV5-6	TRBJ1-6	CASSLRGRDSPLHF	TGTGCCAGCAGCTTGCGGGGGAGAGATTCACCCCTCCACTTT
TRBD2	NA	TRBV19	TRBJ2-7	CASREAGGLFYEQYF	TGTGCCAGTAGGGAAGCGGGAGGCCTATTCTACGAGCAGTACTTC
TRBD2	NA	TRBV3-1/TRBV3-2	TRBJ2-1	CASSRHTSGGSYNEQFF	TGTGCCAGCAGCCGGCACACTAGCGGGGGCTCCTACAATGAGCAGTTCTTC
TRBD1	few	TRBV7-2	TRBJ2-7	CASSPRTGNGYEQYF	TGTGCCAGCAGCCCAAGGACAGGAAACGGCTACGAGCAGTACTTC
NA	NA	TRBV28	TRBJ2-5	CASSLGGRKYQETQYF	TGTGCCAGCAGTTTAGGGGGCAGAAAGTACCAAGAGACCCAGTACTTC
TRBD1	NA	TRBV19	TRBJ1-5	CASGPDRGLYQPQHF	TGTGCCAGTGGACCGGACAGGGGGTTATATCAGCCCCAGCATTTT
TRBD1	NA	TRBV6-5	TRBJ1-1	CASSYYSTGTNTEAFF	TGTGCCAGCAGTTACTATTCGACAGGGACGAACACTGAAGCTTTCTTT